This entry lists 2 T cell receptor beta chains sequenced from one sample in a study of PD-1 blockade in classical Hodgkin lymphoma. Sequencing was performed with immunoSEQ multiplex PCR; in TCRdb, only in-frame clones are kept and a portion is missing. This table holds about 54,000 clones, approximately 89% found once. Every patient relapsed after autologous stem cell transplantation, and brentuximab vedotin exposure varied. The sequencing used peripheral blood mononuclear cells (PBMCs), collected before the second cycle of nivolumab. The receptors derive from a human donor with classical Hodgkin lymphoma.

This chain links TRBV7-2 with TRBJ1-2; 7 bases align to TRBD1. The germline V gene encodes CDR1 SGHTA and CDR2 FQGNSA. Trimming took 0 bases from V and 1 from J; bases not matched to a gene: 17. The CDR3 is 20 residues long. DNA for the CDR3: TGTGCCAGCAGCTTAGCGTTAGGTGGACAGGAAGACTGGCGTAACTATGGCTACACCTTC. Amino acid sequence: CASSLALGGQEDWRNYGYTF.

This rearrangement joins TRBV5-1 to TRBJ2-5; D gene uncertain. CDR3 length: 14 amino acids. Germline V CDR1 and CDR2: SGHRS, YFSETQ. V was clipped by 2 bases and J by 5 bases, with 13 bases between them. The CDR3 nucleotides are TGCGCCAGCAGCTTCAGTATCCTTCAGGAGACCCAGTACTTC. It encodes CASSFSILQETQYF.